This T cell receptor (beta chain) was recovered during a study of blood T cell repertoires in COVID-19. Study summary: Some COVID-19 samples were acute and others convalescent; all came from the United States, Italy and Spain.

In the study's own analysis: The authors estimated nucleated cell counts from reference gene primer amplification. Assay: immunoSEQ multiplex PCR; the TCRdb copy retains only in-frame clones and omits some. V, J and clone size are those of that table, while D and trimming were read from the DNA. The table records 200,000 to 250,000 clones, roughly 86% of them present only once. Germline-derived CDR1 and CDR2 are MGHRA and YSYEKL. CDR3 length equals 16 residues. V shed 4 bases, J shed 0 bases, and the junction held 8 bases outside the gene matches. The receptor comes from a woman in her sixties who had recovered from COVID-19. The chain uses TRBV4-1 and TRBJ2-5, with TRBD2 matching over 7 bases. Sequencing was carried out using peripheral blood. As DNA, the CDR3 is TGCGCCAGCAGCCTACAGGCTAGCGGCTACCAAGAGACCCAGTACTTC. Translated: CASSLQASGYQETQYF.